This T cell receptor beta chain was profiled in a study of T cell repertoires in cytomegalovirus infection. Across the whole study: Evidence of both CMV infection and a matching HLA type came from public TCR beta signatures. Findings and caveats of the study: HLA-C-restricted CMV clonotypes gave the most frequent clonotype in two of eight donors. Summed frequency of public TCR beta families distinguished CMV carriers with the relevant HLA.

TCRdb re-called the reads with MiXCR, one entry per CDR3 protein. Among 570,000 or so distinct CDR3 sequences listed, approximately 40% were seen once. Germline values: CDR1 SGHRS, CDR2 YFSETQ. CDR3 length: 20 residues. J lost 0 bases, V lost 0 bases, and 16 bases had no gene match. In the case of this clonotype: The antigen is unknown.

The TCR originated in a human donor in good health (CMV status not recorded). Some clones in this sample may be carry-over from other donors' samples. Sequences were derived from cultured PBMCs, sampled from culture after CMV antigen stimulation. The rearrangement joins TRBV5-1 to TRBJ2-3, with 7 positions matching TRBD1. Here the CDR3 DNA reads TGCGCCAGCAGCTTGGTATTCGGGACAGCTAGCTTTGTGAGCACAGATACGCAGTATTTT. It is translated as CASSLVFGTASFVSTDTQYF.